This T cell receptor beta chain was observed in a study of PD-1 blockade in classical Hodgkin lymphoma. The CDR3 has 14 residues. Germline V gene data show CDR1 as SNHLY and CDR2 as FYNNEI. V dropped 2 bases and J dropped 2 bases, with 10 bases sitting between them. This table comes from immunoSEQ multiplex PCR, and its TCRdb copy is limited to in-frame clones, with some not included. There are 25,000 to 30,000 clones in the sample; 83% occur only once, and about a fifth lies in the top ten. This clone has a single count. Every patient experienced relapse after autologous stem cell transplantation, and brentuximab vedotin exposure varied.

The origin of this receptor is a human donor with classical Hodgkin lymphoma. V and J are TRBV2 and TRBJ2-7, with D perhaps TRBD1 (6 bases). The sequencing here drew on peripheral blood mononuclear cells (PBMCs), taken before the second cycle of nivolumab. CDR3 amino acids: CASSELDSAYEQYF. The DNA for the CDR3 is TGTGCCAGCAGTGAATTGGACAGCGCCTACGAGCAGTACTTC.